The rows below give T cell receptor beta chains drawn from one sample of a study of T cell responses to AZD1222 COVID-19 vaccine. Profiled with immunoSEQ multiplex PCR; TCRdb holds only in-frame clones, not every one. The table includes some 150,000 clones, around 88% detected once. The starting material was peripheral blood, obtained on day 0 of AZD1222 vaccination. The receptor set was obtained from an adult in good health. Each CDR3 is given with its conserved first and last residue. D genes are given only for firm matches. Some rows have no size entry. The others give once, few or many, or a class for an expanded clone.

TRBV2	TRBJ1-4	NA	NA	TGTGCCAGCACCACGGACGGGAAAAAACTGTTTTTT	CASTTDGKKLFF
TRBV14	TRBJ2-7	NA	TRBD2	TGTGCCAGCAGCCGCCTAGGGCGGGAGGGCCTCGAGCAGTACTTC	CASSRLGREGLEQYF
TRBV24-1	TRBJ1-1	NA	NA	TGTGCCACCAAGGAGGGGGGGAGTACTGAAGCTTTCTTT	CATKEGGSTEAFF
TRBV5-4	TRBJ2-1	NA	TRBD2	TGTGCCAGCAGCCGGAGGGCGGGAGGGCAAAATGAGCAGTTCTTC	CASSRRAGGQNEQFF
TRBV28	TRBJ1-2	NA	TRBD1	TGTGCCAGCAGTTCAAACGACAGGGGGAAAGACTATGGCTACACCTTC	CASSSNDRGKDYGYTF
TRBV19	TRBJ2-1	NA	TRBD2	TGTGCCAGTAGTATCCCGGACTGGGGGGAGGGGAATGAGCAGTTCTTC	CASSIPDWGEGNEQFF
TRBV14	TRBJ2-3	NA	NA	TGTGCCAGCAGCCAACGGGCCCTAGATACGCAGTATTTT	CASSQRALDTQYF
TRBV7-9	TRBJ1-6	NA	NA	TGTGCCAGCAGCTTTGGGCAGACTACCTATAATTCACCCCTCCACTTT	CASSFGQTTYNSPLHF
TRBV11-3	TRBJ2-3	NA	NA	TGTGCCAGCAGCTTACAGGGCCGTGAAGATACGCAGTATTTT	CASSLQGREDTQYF
TRBV27	TRBJ1-2	once	TRBD1	TGTGCCAGCAGCCCCCCCGGACAGGGGTACTATGGCTACACCTTC	CASSPPGQGYYGYTF
TRBV19	TRBJ1-4	NA	NA	TGTGCCAGTAGTAGTATAGGATTGTGGCTGTTTTTT	CASSSIGLWLFF